The T cell receptor beta chain described here comes from a study of T cells in localized non-small cell lung cancer (dated by TCRdb to 2018 to 2020). At the level of the whole study: Comparing tumors with uninvolved tumor-adjacent lungs, the study looked at the T cell repertoires of over 200 patients with early-stage NSCLC. The cohort was made up of 236 treatment-naive NSCLC patients whose localized lung tumors had been resected. Of the NSCLC patients, 120 to 150 were male and approximately 97 were female, and the mean age was around 70 years. Broader findings and caveats from the paper: Multi-region tumor sequencing was not performed, so intratumor heterogeneity could not be excluded. A median of 57 of the top 100 tumor clones turned up in the paired uninvolved adjacent lung, and around 27 of those clones also ranked among the top 100 of that same adjacent lung. Because the study design was exploratory, TCR variables were selected using unadjusted p-values without false-discovery rate correction. Higher blood T cell density associated with longer overall survival, while higher adjacent-lung clonality associated with shorter survival. Uninvolved tumor-adjacent lung showed the highest T cell clonality, higher than tumor, which suggests more focused antigenic responses in the uninvolved tumor-adjacent lung.

TCR beta CDR3 regions were sequenced from DNA using the immunoSEQ Assay. Processing in the source paper ran as follows. T cell density was computed as TCR beta template counts normalized to usable DNA estimated by amplifying housekeeping genes. Richness was estimated using the preseqR package, with extrapolation to 400,000 templates for PBMC samples and to 120,000 templates for tissue samples. Clonality was calculated as one minus Pielou's evenness. To identify tissue-enriched TCRs, differential abundance testing was run on productive amino-acid clonotypes with a minimum total count of 5 and an alpha of 0.1. Repertoire overlap between compartments was quantified with the Jaccard Index and Morisita Overlap Index. GLIPH grouped TCR beta CDR3s together with public tetramer-defined viral CDR3s, and a viral motif had to include at least three viral sequences and also show V-gene enrichment. This immuneACCESS table, as held by TCRdb, lists in-frame sequences with V and J called but not all clones. Of the missing ones, under half trace to an unresolved V gene in checked studies; the others have no known cause. V and J calls and clone size are as listed in that table; D and trimming were resolved from the DNA. The sample table holds almost 65,000 clones, of which 85% to 90% were seen once. The ten largest clones take up almost 2% of the sample.

The junction shows trimming of 1 base on V and 3 bases on J, and the gene matches do not reach 7 bases of it. The germline V gene encodes CDR1 ENHRY and CDR2 SYGVKD. From its cysteine to its phenylalanine, the CDR3 spans 17 amino acids. The read is trimmed to its CDR3 DNA, 51 bases read in frame from base 1. A word on this clone: Its antigen has not been determined. Base qualities are not recorded, but no much larger clone differs from it by a single base.

At diagnosis, peripheral blood, uninvolved tumor-adjacent lung and tumor were collected and were preserved as a mix of fresh-frozen and FFPE material. For TCR repertoire profiling, the blood samples were analyzed as peripheral blood mononuclear cells. The sequence was collected from a woman aged 40-69 years with stage I lung adenocarcinoma. The sequencing here drew on peripheral blood, taken before any cancer treatment. The chain links TRBV10-3 with TRBJ2-1, and TRBD1 aligns with 9 junction nucleotides. The base sequence is TGTGCCATCAGTGAGTTCGCTCCGGGACAGGGCTACAATGAGCAGTTCTTC. Translated, this gives CAISEFAPGQGYNEQFF.